This T cell receptor (beta chain) was captured by sequencing in a study of human T cells and chemical hapten exposure. Regarding this clonotype: Its antigen remains unknown.

Time point reported: patch test 3, about 24 weeks after DPC sensitization. Sample treatment: therapeutic diphenylcyclopropenone sensitization with weekly scalp DPC. Study observations and caveats: High-frequency TCRs, those above 1 in 1000, stayed the same after DPC sensitization.

Germline-derived CDR1 and CDR2 are LGHDT and YNNKEL (reference sequence). The CDR3 is 16 residues long. After removal of 0 bases from V and 4 bases from J, the junction contained 3 bases not matched to a gene. In TCRdb, the RACE reads were re-called with MiXCR into one record per CDR3 protein. The sample holds about 160,000 distinct CDR3 sequences; about a quarter are singletons and the top ten take under 2.5%. The chain has TRBV3-1 and TRBJ2-3; 11 bases are shared with TRBD2. The receptor's source is a woman aged 18-29 years with alopecia areata. Some clones in this sample may be carry-over from other donors' samples. The sequenced sample was whole blood, obtained in connection with sensitization to the hapten diphenylcyclopropenone (DPC). CDR3 loop: CASSQDVLAGADTQYF. CDR3 DNA: TGTGCCAGCAGCCAAGATGTACTAGCGGGGGCAGATACGCAGTATTTT.